Listed below are T cell receptor beta chains from one sample, sequenced in a study of shared clonotypes between healthy human individuals. Method: immunoSEQ multiplex PCR; TCRdb's copy keeps in-frame clones and lacks some. The table includes over 95,000 clones, more than 65% detected once. The sample consisted of memory CD8+ T cells sorted from blood. These receptors originate from a woman in her twenties or thirties in good health. CDR3s include the opening cysteine and the closing phenylalanine or tryptophan. The D gene is left open where the match is weak. Clone size is stated in some rows and not others, as once, few, many or a class when expanded.

NA | TRBJ2-2 | TRBV19 | NA | TGTGCCAGTACATCTTTACTTACGGACACCGGGGAGCTGTTTTTT | CASTSLLTDTGELFF
NA | TRBJ1-5 | TRBV18 | NA | TGTGCCAGCTCACCGACAGATAGCAATCAGCCCCAGCATTTT | CASSPTDSNQPQHF
NA | TRBJ1-2 | TRBV5-5 | NA | TGTGCCAGCAGCTCACTTAGGACGGAAAATGTTTATGGCTACACCTTC | CASSSLRTENVYGYTF
few | TRBJ1-5 | TRBV28 | NA | TGTGCCAGCATGCGAGTCAGGCAGCCCCAGCATTTT | CASMRVRQPQHF
NA | TRBJ1-2 | TRBV4-2 | NA | TGTGCCAGCAGCCCGGACAGTTTCAACTATGGCTACACCTTC | CASSPDSFNYGYTF
few | TRBJ1-5 | TRBV28 | NA | TGTGCCAGCAGTTTAACACGCAATCAGCCCCAGCATTTT | CASSLTRNQPQHF
NA | TRBJ2-2 | TRBV25-1 | TRBD2 | TGTGACGGGAGGGGTTTTAGCCGGGGAGCTGTTTTT | CDGRGFSRGAVF
NA | TRBJ2-7 | TRBV13 | NA | TGTGCCAGCAGCTCCCCGGAAAGGCCCTACGAGCAGTACTTC | CASSSPERPYEQYF
NA | TRBJ1-2 | TRBV29-1 | NA | TGCAGCGTGGGGGAGAGGAGGGATGGCTACACCTTC | CSVGERRDGYTF
NA | TRBJ2-7 | TRBV5-6 | NA | TGTGCCAGCAGCTACCTCGGGGGCGCAGACGAGCAGTACTTC | CASSYLGGADEQYF
NA | TRBJ2-7 | TRBV5-1 | NA | TGCGCCAGCAGCAGGGCCAAGGACAGAGAATACGAGCAGTACTTC | CASSRAKDREYEQYF
NA | TRBJ2-5 | TRBV9 | TRBD2 | TGTGCCAGCAGCGTAGCTAGCGGGAGGGCCTTGGAGACCCAGTACTTC | CASSVASGRALETQYF
NA | TRBJ1-1 | TRBV27 | NA | TGTGCCAGCAGTGGTATAAAGGGCACTGAAGCTTTCTTT | CASSGIKGTEAFF
medium-sized | TRBJ1-4 | TRBV28 | TRBD1 | TGTGCCAGCAGTTCCATAGTAGTGGGACAGGGAAGAGAAAAACTGTTTTTT | CASSSIVVGQGREKLFF
few | TRBJ2-1 | TRBV29-1 | NA | TGCAGCGCCGATTGGTACAATGAGCAGTTCTTC | CSADWYNEQFF
NA | TRBJ2-7 | TRBV11-1 | TRBD1 | TGTGCCAGCAGCAGTGGGGACAGCACCTACGAGCAGTACTTC | CASSSGDSTYEQYF